This T cell receptor (beta chain) is drawn from a study of T cell repertoires in cytomegalovirus infection. Study background: Public TCR beta signature analysis indicated the presence of both CMV infection and matching HLA type. Study outcomes and limitations: There were carriers of CMV plus the relevant HLA, and cumulative public TCR beta family frequency identified them. What dominated the ex vivo response were HLA-C-restricted CMV-specific TCR beta clonotypes.

As regards this clonotype: Its antigen is currently unknown.

MiXCR, applied by TCRdb to the reads, yields one record per CDR3 protein. There are about 150,000 distinct CDR3 sequences in the sample; about 25% occur only once, and roughly 11% lies in the top ten. This CDR3 spans 12 amino acids. Germline values: CDR1 SGHKS, CDR2 YYEKEE (reference sequence). V was cut by 1 base and J by 4 bases, with 6 bases left in between. V and J are TRBV5-5 and TRBJ2-7, with D hard to call. Material for sequencing was PBMCs. The clonotype was recovered from a human donor in good health (CMV status not recorded). Some clones in this sample may be carry-over from other donors' samples. The chain's CDR3 is CASSLNRYEQYF. In DNA form, the CDR3 reads TGTGCCAGCAGCTTGAACAGATACGAGCAGTACTTC.